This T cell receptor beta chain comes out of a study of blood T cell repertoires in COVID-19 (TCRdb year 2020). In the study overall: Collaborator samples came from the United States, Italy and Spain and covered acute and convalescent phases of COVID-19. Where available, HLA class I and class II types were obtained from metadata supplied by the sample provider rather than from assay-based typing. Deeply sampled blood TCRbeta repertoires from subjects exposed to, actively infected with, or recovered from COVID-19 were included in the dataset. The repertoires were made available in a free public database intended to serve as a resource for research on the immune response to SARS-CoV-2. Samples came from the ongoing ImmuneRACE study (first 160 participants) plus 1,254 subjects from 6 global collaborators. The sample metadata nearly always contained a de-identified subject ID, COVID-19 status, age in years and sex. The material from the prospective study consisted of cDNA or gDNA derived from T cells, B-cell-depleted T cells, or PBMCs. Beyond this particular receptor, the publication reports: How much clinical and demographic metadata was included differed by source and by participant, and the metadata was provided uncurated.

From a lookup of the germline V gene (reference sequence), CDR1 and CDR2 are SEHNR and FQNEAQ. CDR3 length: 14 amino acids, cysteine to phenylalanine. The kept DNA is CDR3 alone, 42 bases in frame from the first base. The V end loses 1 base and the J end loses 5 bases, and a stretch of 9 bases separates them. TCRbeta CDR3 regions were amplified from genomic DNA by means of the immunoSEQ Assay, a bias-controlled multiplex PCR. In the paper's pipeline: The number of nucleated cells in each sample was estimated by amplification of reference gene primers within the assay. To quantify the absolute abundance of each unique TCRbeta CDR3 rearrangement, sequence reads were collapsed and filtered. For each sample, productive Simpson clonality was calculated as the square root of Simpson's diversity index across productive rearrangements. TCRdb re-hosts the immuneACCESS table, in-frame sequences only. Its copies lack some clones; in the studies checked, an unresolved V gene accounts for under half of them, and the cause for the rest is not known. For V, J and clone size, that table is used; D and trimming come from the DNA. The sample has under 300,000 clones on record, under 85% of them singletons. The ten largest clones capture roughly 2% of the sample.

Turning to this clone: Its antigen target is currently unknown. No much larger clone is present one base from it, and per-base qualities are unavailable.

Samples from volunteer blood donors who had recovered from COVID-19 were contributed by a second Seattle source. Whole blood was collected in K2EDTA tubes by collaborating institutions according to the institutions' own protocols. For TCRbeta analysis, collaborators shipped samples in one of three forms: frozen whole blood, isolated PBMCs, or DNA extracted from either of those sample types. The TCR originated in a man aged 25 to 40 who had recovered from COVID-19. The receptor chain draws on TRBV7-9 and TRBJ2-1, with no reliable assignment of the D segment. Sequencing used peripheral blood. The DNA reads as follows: TGTGCCAGCAGCTTAGGAGAAGTTGACAATGAGCAGTTCTTC. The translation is CASSLGEVDNEQFF.